This TCR beta chain was found in a study of T and B cells in COVID-19 patients. Study-level points and caveats: Of 2,331 TCR clusters found only in the recovered cohort, 25 to 35 had low generation probability.

This clonotype was seen only a few times. Its specificity is unknown. BIOMED2 TRB-A/B primer pools were used in multiplex TRB PCR. TCRdb re-called the multiplex PCR reads with MiXCR, one entry per CDR3 protein. The top ten hold about 22% of the sample, which has approximately 9,000 distinct CDR3 sequences, about 32% seen once. From blood, 250-500 ng of genomic DNA served as TRB template. This clonotype originated in a human donor who had recovered from COVID-19. The material sequenced was blood.

CDR3: CASSHLNNNEQFF. CDR3 coding DNA: TGCGCCAGCAGCCATCTTAATAACAATGAGCAGTTCTTC. The rearrangement joins TRBV4-3 to TRBJ2-1; D gene unclear. This CDR3 spans 13 amino acids. Germline V gene lookup returns CDR1 LGHNA and CDR2 YSLEER. V dropped 3 bases and J dropped 5 bases, with 8 bases sitting between them.